The 30 T cell receptor beta chains below were found in one sample sequenced in a study of response to subunit inactivated influenza vaccine. TCRdb reprocessed the RT-PCR reads via MiXCR and lists one record per CDR3 protein. Of a few hundred thousand distinct CDR3 sequences listed, roughly 15% are singletons. The sequencing here drew on PBMCs from blood, taken roughly 12 days after vaccination. The receptors shown here come from a middle-aged man who received an inactivated influenza vaccine.

There are a few counts of this clonotype. V usage is TRBV5-5 and J usage is TRBJ1-1; TRBD1 matches at 7 bases. The trim removed 4 bases at V and 5 bases at J, leaving 11 bases unmatched. Germline values: CDR1 SGHKS, CDR2 YYEKEE (reference sequence). CDR3 length: 15 residues. The CDR3 sequence is CASSALQGIDTEAFF. The CDR3 DNA sequence: TGTGCCAGCAGCGCTCTACAGGGGATTGATACTGAAGCTTTCTTT.

The rearrangement links TRBV4-2 to TRBJ2-2; weak D call: TRBD1 (6 bases). The length of the CDR3 is 17 residues. Germline V gene data show CDR1 as LGHNA and CDR2 as YNFKEQ. The germline V and J ends were trimmed by 0 bases and 3 bases, with 14 bases remaining between them. CDR3 DNA sequence: TGTGCCAGCAGCCAAGATATAGAACAGGGCGACACCGGGGAGCTGTTTTTT. Translated, it gives CASSQDIEQGDTGELFF.

The genes are TRBV4-1 and TRBJ2-6; D not certain. The CDR3 runs 17 residues. CDR1 is MGHRA, CDR2 YSYEKL, per germline. The germline V and J ends were trimmed by 0 bases and 0 bases, with 9 bases remaining between them. In DNA, the CDR3 is TGCGCCAGCAGCCAAGATATGGCAAACTCTGGGGCCAACGTCCTGACTTTC. Translating it yields CASSQDMANSGANVLTF.

The V call is TRBV28, the J call TRBJ1-2; D is undetermined. CDR3 length equals 14 residues. Germline loops: CDR1 MDHEN, CDR2 SYDVKM. The germline V and J ends were trimmed by 4 bases and 4 bases, with 13 bases remaining between them. The CDR3 region is CASSSAERLYGYTF. The CDR3 DNA is TGTGCCAGCAGTTCAGCCGAAAGGCTCTATGGCTACACCTTC.

This clonotype was found a few times. The V call is TRBV11-2, the J call TRBJ1-4; a weak D match, TRBD1 (5 bases). Germline assignment: CDR1 SGHAT and CDR2 FQNNGV. The length of the CDR3 is 15 residues. V was shortened by 4 bases and J by 8 bases, with 17 bases between the two germline ends. CDR3 protein: CASSSTGTKGEKLFF. As DNA, the CDR3 is TGTGCCAGCAGCTCGACCGGGACCAAAGGAGAAAAACTGTTTTTT.

The chain links TRBV20-1 to TRBJ2-1; D gene unclear. CDR1 is DFQATT, CDR2 SNEGSKA, per germline (reference sequence). The V gene lost 4 bases and the J gene lost 7 bases, with 11 bases spanning the gap. The CDR3 covers 12 residues. The CDR3 loop reads CSANILMNEQFF. The CDR3 DNA reads as TGCAGTGCTAATATCTTAATGAATGAGCAGTTCTTC.

CDR3 amino acids: CASSQTRAPSSGANVLTF. CDR3 DNA: TGTGCCAGCAGTCAAACCAGGGCGCCCAGCTCTGGGGCCAACGTCCTGACTTTC. The gene calls are TRBV25-1 and TRBJ2-6, with a weak D call TRBD1 (5 bases). Per germline, CDR1 MGHDK and CDR2 SYGVNS. Trimming left V 5 bases short and J 0 bases short, with 17 bases between. The CDR3 is 18 residues long. Drawing the rest from reference TRBV25-1 and TRBJ2-6, the complete variable domain is EADIYQTPRYLVIGTGKKITLECSQTMGHDKMYWYQQDPGMELHLIHYSYGVNSTEKGDLSSESTVSRIRTEHFPLTLESARPSHTSQYLCASSQTRAPSSGANVLTFGAGSRLTVL.

The V gene is TRBV20-1, the J gene TRBJ2-5, with a possible D match to TRBD1 (5 bases). CDR3 length: 17 residues. V was trimmed by 6 bases and J by 1 base, leaving 24 bases between them. Germline lookup yields CDR1 DFQATT and CDR2 SNEGSKA (reference sequence). The CDR3 sequence is CSARLGEQASIQETQYF. Written as DNA, the CDR3 is TGCAGTGCGAGGTTAGGGGAACAGGCGTCGATCCAAGAGACCCAGTACTTC.

The V and J genes are TRBV4-3 and TRBJ1-2; the D is unclear. This CDR3 comprises 14 residues. Trimming shortened V by 0 bases and J by 4 bases, and 9 bases separated the two germline ends. Germline V lookup: CDR1 LGHNA, CDR2 YSLEER. For the CDR3, the DNA is TGCGCCAGCAGCCAAGATGAGGGAATCTATGGCTACACCTTC. Translation: CASSQDEGIYGYTF.

Ten or more counts support this clonotype. The genes are TRBV3-1 and TRBJ1-1; 9 bases align to TRBD1. Per germline, CDR1 LGHDT and CDR2 YNNKEL (reference sequence). The V gene end was trimmed by 1 base and the J gene end by 5 bases; junction bases not matched to a gene: 5. This CDR3 has 15 residues. CDR3 region: CASSQGSDRGTEAFF. CDR3 DNA: TGTGCCAGCAGCCAAGGGTCTGACAGGGGGACTGAAGCTTTCTTT.

This clonotype was detected only a few times. This chain joins TRBV7-8 and TRBJ1-1; D unclear. This CDR3 is built from 14 residues. Germline CDR1 is SGHVS and CDR2 is FQNEAQ. The V end lost 1 base, the J end lost 0 bases, and 6 bases lay between the germline ends. CDR3: CASSLEQMNTEAFF. As DNA, the CDR3 is TGTGCCAGCAGCTTAGAACAAATGAACACTGAAGCTTTCTTT. Drawing the rest from reference TRBV7-8 and TRBJ1-1, the complete variable domain is GAGVSQSPRYKVAKRGQDVALRCDPISGHVSLFWYQQALGQGPEFLTYFQNEAQLDKSGLPSDRFFAERPEGSVSTLKIQRTQQEDSAVYLCASSLEQMNTEAFFGQGTRLTVV.

The chain joins TRBV5-1 to TRBJ1-6; TRBD1 agrees at 7 bases. This CDR3 contains 16 residues. V trimming: 4 bases; J trimming: 7 bases; junction bases outside the gene matches: 11. Germline V gene data show CDR1 as SGHRS and CDR2 as YFSETQ. CDR3 loop: CASSTSGGGPNSPLHF. The CDR3 DNA sequence: TGCGCCAGCAGCACCTCAGGGGGTGGTCCAAATTCACCCCTCCACTTT.

This rearrangement joins TRBV9 to TRBJ2-3; D is unresolved. The CDR3 runs 14 residues. Germline V gene sequence: CDR1 SGDLS, CDR2 YYNGEE. V lost 0 bases to trimming and J lost 1 base, with 6 bases between them. The CDR3 is CASSVATGTDTQYF. The CDR3 coding sequence is TGTGCCAGCAGCGTAGCTACGGGCACAGATACGCAGTATTTT.

The sample holds a few counts of this clonotype. The chain combines TRBV7-9 with TRBJ2-2; a possible D gene is TRBD1 (5 bases). The CDR3 covers 12 residues. Germline-derived CDR1 and CDR2 are SEHNR and FQNEAQ (reference sequence). The CDR3 region is CAVGAVNGELFF. The CDR3 DNA is TGTGCAGTTGGGGCAGTAAACGGGGAGCTGTTTTTT.

A word on this clonotype: This may come from a read error, since a much larger clone is one base off. This chain links TRBV29-1 with TRBJ2-1, with a possible D match to TRBD2 (6 bases). The CDR3 has 13 residues. Germline V gives CDR1 SQVTM, CDR2 ANQGSEA. CDR3: CNVGGGGYNEQFF. The DNA of the CDR3 is TGCAACGTGGGTGGGGGAGGTTACAATGAGCAGTTCTTC.

J is TRBJ1-2 and V is TRBV6-2 or TRBV6-3; D unclear. Between the trimmed V and J ends, which lost 7 bases and 4 bases, there was a span of 10 bases. Germline V lookup: CDR1 MNHEY, CDR2 SVGEGT. CDR3 length: 12 amino acids. The CDR3 sequence: CASTLGGYGYTF. As DNA, the CDR3 is TGTGCCAGCACCCTGGGAGGCTATGGCTACACCTTC.

The rearrangement joins TRBV5-1 to TRBJ1-6, with TRBD1 as a possible D gene (5 bases). Trimming took off 0 bases at V and 7 bases at J, with 11 bases between the two ends. Per the germline V gene, CDR1 is SGHRS and CDR2 is YFSETQ. The CDR3 covers 15 residues. This CDR3 reads CASSLEGDRNSPLHF. DNA of the CDR3: TGCGCCAGCAGCTTGGAGGGCGACAGAAATTCACCCCTCCACTTT.

This sequence joins TRBV4-1 and TRBJ1-2; 8 positions match TRBD1. The CDR3 extends over 15 amino acids. V lost 4 bases and J lost 0; bases outside the gene matches: 4. Germline V gives CDR1 MGHRA, CDR2 YSYEKL. The CDR3 protein is CASSRQGAANYGYTF. The CDR3 region has the DNA TGCGCCAGCAGCCGGCAGGGGGCGGCTAACTATGGCTACACCTTC.

This clonotype was seen more than once but under ten times. The J gene is TRBJ1-5, the V gene TRBV6-1, with 8 positions matching TRBD1. Per germline, CDR1 MNHNS and CDR2 SASEGT. J gave up 1 base and V 2 bases, and 4 bases lay outside the gene matches. The CDR3 sequence is 16 residues long. The CDR3 nucleotides are TGTGCCAGCAGTGAAAGATGGACAGGGAGCAATCAGCCCCAGCATTTT. Protein: CASSERWTGSNQPQHF.

The V and J genes are TRBV4-3 and TRBJ1-1, with D tentatively TRBD1 (5 bases). This CDR3 is built from 19 residues. CDR1 and CDR2 from the germline V gene are LGHNA and YSLEER. V was shortened by 0 bases and J by 0 bases, with 20 bases between the two germline ends. CDR3 bases: TGCGCCAGCAGCCAAGATTTAAGGTCGACAGCCATCCTGAACACTGAAGCTTTCTTT. Its protein is CASSQDLRSTAILNTEAFF.

This rearrangement joins TRBV10-3 to TRBJ2-3; tentative D call: TRBD1 (5 bases). V was shortened by 5 bases and J by 1 base, with 10 bases between the two germline ends. This CDR3 has 14 residues. Germline CDR1 and CDR2: ENHRY and SYGVKD. CDR3 sequence (DNA): TGTGCCATCAGTACAAGGGGCCGCACAGATACGCAGTATTTT. This gives the protein CAISTRGRTDTQYF.

This clonotype was recorded many times. The rearrangement links TRBV9 to TRBJ1-6; 7 nucleotides align to TRBD1. V was clipped by 8 bases and J by 8 bases; unmatched bases: 7. The germline CDR1 and CDR2 sequences are SGDLS and YYNGEE. This CDR3 is 13 amino acids long. In DNA, the CDR3 is TGTGCCAGTACAGGGGAGGTTGATTCACCCCTCCACTTT. As protein: CASTGEVDSPLHF.

J is TRBJ2-3 and V is TRBV7-9; TRBD1 might be the D (5 bases). The V end was cut by 5 bases, the J end by 6 bases, with 9 bases between. CDR1 is SEHNR, CDR2 FQNEAQ, per germline (reference sequence). The CDR3 is 12 amino acids. CDR3 amino acids: CASSRGSDTQYF. As DNA, the CDR3 is TGTGCCAGCAGCAGGGGATCGGATACGCAGTATTTT.

The V and J genes are TRBV7-9 and TRBJ1-1; D ambiguous. The CDR3 is 11 amino acids. Trimming left V 3 bases short and J 8 bases short, with 7 bases between. CDR1 and CDR2 (germline): SEHNR, FQNEAQ (reference sequence). In DNA form, the CDR3 reads TGTGCCAGCAGCTTCAAGACAGAAGCTTTCTTT. This codes for CASSFKTEAFF.

The CDR3 loop is CASSVTGYDEQYF. Written as DNA, the CDR3 is TGTGCCAGCAGTGTTACAGGGTACGACGAGCAGTACTTC. The J gene is TRBJ2-7, the V gene TRBV12-3 or TRBV12-4, with a weak D call TRBD1 (6 bases). The CDR3 has 13 residues. The ends were cut back, 5 bases at V and 5 bases at J, with 13 bases in the middle.

There are a few counts of this clonotype. Here the CDR3 DNA reads TGTGCCAGCTCACCACCGGCGGTCACAGATACGCAGTATTTT. Translation gives CASSPPAVTDTQYF. The chain combines TRBV18 with TRBJ2-3; D remains unclear. This CDR3 region has 14 residues. V was shortened by 0 bases and J by 2 bases, with 6 bases between the two germline ends. Germline assignment: CDR1 KGHSH and CDR2 LQKENI.

This clonotype was found many times. The rearrangement uses TRBV5-1 and TRBJ2-5; 14 bases are a match to TRBD2. Trimming cost V 6 bases and J 5 bases; bases outside gene matches: 12. Germline lookup yields CDR1 SGHRS and CDR2 YFSETQ. The CDR3 runs to 17 residues. The CDR3: CASTRPGLAGDSETQYF. DNA for the CDR3: TGCGCCAGCACAAGACCGGGACTAGCGGGGGATTCGGAGACCCAGTACTTC. Filled out from reference TRBV5-1 and TRBJ2-5, the complete variable domain reads KAGVTQTPRYLIKTRGQQVTLSCSPISGHRSVSWYQQTPGQGLQFLFEYFSETQRNKGNFPGRFSGRQFSNSRSEMNVSTLELGDSALYLCASTRPGLAGDSETQYFGPGTRLLVL.

This clonotype was seen ten or more times. The chain links TRBV24-1 to TRBJ2-1, with 11 bases lining up with TRBD2. CDR1 KGHDR and CDR2 SFDVKD come from the germline V gene. CDR3 size: 17 residues. Germline trimming cut 3 bases from V and 3 bases from J; bases unmatched to any gene: 6. The DNA of the CDR3 is TGTGCCACCAGTGATGCTAGCGGGGGGTCTATCTACAATGAGCAGTTCTTC. The encoded protein is CATSDASGGSIYNEQFF.

This clonotype was detected once. The chain uses TRBV19 and TRBJ2-7; 8 nucleotides match TRBD1. V shed 3 bases, J shed 0 bases, and the junction held 4 bases outside the gene matches. Germline V lookup: CDR1 LNHDA, CDR2 SQIVND (reference sequence). The CDR3 has 15 amino acids. The chain's CDR3 is CASSIGQGASYEQYF. The CDR3 DNA reads TGTGCCAGTAGTATCGGGCAGGGGGCCTCCTACGAGCAGTACTTC. Drawing the rest from reference TRBV19 and TRBJ2-7, the complete variable domain is DGGITQSPKYLFRKEGQNVTLSCEQNLNHDAMYWYRQDPGQGLRLIYYSQIVNDFQKGDIAEGYSVSREKKESFPLTVTSAQKNPTAFYLCASSIGQGASYEQYFGPGTRLTVT.

This clonotype was seen many times. The chain uses TRBV10-3 and TRBJ1-2, with 7 bases that match TRBD1. The CDR3 is made up of 13 amino acids. The germline V gene has CDR1 ENHRY and CDR2 SYGVKD. Trimming at V came to 7 bases and at J to 5 bases, leaving 7 bases not matched to a gene. CDR3 bases: TGTGCCATCAACCACGAGGGACAGTATGGCTACACCTTC. It specifies CAINHEGQYGYTF.